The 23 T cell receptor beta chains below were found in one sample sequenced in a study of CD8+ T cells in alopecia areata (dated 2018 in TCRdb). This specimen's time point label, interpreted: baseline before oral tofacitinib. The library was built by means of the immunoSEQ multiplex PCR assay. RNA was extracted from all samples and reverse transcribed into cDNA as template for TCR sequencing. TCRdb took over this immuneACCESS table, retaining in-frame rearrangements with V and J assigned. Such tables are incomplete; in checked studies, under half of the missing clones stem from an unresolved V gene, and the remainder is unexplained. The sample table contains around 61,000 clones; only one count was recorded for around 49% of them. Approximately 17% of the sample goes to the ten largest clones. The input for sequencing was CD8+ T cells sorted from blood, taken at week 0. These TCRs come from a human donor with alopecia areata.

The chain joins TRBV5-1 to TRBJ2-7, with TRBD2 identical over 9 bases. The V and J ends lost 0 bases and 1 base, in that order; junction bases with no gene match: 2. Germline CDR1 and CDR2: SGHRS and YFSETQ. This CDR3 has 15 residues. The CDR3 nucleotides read TGCGCCAGCAGCTTGGAGACTAGCGGATCCTACGAGCAGTACTTC. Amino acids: CASSLETSGSYEQYF.

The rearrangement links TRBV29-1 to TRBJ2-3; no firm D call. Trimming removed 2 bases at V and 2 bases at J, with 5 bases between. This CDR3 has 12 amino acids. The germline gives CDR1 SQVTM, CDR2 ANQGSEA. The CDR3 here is CSVEPDTDTQYF. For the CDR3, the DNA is TGCAGCGTTGAACCGGACACAGATACGCAGTATTTT.

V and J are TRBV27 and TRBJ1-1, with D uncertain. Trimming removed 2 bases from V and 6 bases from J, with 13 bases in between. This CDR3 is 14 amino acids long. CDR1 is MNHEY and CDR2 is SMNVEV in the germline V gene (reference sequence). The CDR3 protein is CASSLRPGLAEAFF. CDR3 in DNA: TGTGCCAGCAGTTTACGACCGGGGTTGGCTGAAGCTTTCTTT.

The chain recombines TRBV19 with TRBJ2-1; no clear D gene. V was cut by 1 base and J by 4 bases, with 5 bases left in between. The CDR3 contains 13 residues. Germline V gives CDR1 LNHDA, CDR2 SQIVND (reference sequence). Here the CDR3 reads CASSIAEYNEQFF. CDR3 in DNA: TGTGCCAGTAGTATAGCAGAGTACAATGAGCAGTTCTTC.

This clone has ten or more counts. CDR3 nucleotides: TGTGCCACCAGCAGAGAAGGCGGGAGGAGTCACGAGCAGTACTTC. Its protein is CATSREGGRSHEQYF. This chain connects TRBV15 to TRBJ2-7; TRBD2 agrees at 8 bases. The CDR3 contains 15 residues. Trimming cost V 0 bases and J 5 bases; bases outside gene matches: 6. The germline V gene has CDR1 LNHNV and CDR2 YYDKDF (reference sequence).

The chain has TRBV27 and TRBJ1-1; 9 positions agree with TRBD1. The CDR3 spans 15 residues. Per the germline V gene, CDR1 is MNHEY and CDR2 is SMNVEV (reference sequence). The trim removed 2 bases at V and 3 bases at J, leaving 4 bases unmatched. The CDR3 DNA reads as TGTGCCAGCAGTTTAATCACAGGGGGCTACACTGAAGCTTTCTTT. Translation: CASSLITGGYTEAFF.

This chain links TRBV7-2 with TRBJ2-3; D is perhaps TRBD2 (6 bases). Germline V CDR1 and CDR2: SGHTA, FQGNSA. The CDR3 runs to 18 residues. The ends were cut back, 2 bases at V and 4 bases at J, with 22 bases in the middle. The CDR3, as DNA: TGTGCCAGCAGCTTATGGAGGGTCCGTCCGACGGGCTCAGATACGCAGTATTTT. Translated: CASSLWRVRPTGSDTQYF.

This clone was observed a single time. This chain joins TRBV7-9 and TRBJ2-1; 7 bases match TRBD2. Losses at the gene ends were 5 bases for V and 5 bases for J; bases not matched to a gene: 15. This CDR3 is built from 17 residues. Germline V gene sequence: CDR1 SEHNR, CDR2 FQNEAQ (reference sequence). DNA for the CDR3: TGTGCCAGCAGCGTTGCGGGGAGGGCTTCTGCCCACAATGAGCAGTTCTTC. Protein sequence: CASSVAGRASAHNEQFF.

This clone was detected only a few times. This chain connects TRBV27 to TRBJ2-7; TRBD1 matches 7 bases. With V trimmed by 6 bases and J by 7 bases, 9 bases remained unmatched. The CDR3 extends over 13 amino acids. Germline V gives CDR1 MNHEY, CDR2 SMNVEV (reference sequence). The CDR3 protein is CASSRGQTGEQYF. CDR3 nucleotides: TGTGCCAGCAGCCGGGGACAGACGGGTGAGCAGTACTTC.

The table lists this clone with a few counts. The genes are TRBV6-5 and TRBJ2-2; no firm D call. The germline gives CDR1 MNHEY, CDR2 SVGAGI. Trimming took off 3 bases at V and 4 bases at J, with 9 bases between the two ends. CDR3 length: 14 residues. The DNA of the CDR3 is TGTGCCAGCAGTTATGGCGTGAGCACCGGGGAGCTGTTTTTT. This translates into CASSYGVSTGELFF.

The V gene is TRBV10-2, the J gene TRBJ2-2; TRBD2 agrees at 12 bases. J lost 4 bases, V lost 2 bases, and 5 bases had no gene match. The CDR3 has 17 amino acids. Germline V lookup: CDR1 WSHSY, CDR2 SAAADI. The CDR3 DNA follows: TGCGCCAGCAGTGAGAGGCTAGCGGGAGGGTTCACCGGGGAGCTGTTTTTT. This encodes CASSERLAGGFTGELFF.

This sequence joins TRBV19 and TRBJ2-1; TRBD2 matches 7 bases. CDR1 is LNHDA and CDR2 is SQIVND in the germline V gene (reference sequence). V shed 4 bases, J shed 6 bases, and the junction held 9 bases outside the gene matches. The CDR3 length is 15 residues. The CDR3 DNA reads TGTGCCAGTAGTACGCACACGGGACTACTCAATGAGCAGTTCTTC. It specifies CASSTHTGLLNEQFF.

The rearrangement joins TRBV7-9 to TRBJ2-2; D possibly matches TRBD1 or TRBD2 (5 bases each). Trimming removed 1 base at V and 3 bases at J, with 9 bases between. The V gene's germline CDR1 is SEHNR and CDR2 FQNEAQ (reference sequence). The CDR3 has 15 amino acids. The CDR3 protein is CASSLGGTYTGELFF. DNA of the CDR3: TGTGCCAGCAGCTTAGGGGGGACCTACACCGGGGAGCTGTTTTTT.

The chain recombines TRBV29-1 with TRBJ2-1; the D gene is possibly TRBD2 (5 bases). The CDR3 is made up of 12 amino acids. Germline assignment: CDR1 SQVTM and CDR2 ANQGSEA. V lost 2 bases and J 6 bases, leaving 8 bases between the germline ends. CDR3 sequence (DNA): TGCAGCGTTGAACAAGAGGGCAATGAGCAGTTCTTC. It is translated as CSVEQEGNEQFF.

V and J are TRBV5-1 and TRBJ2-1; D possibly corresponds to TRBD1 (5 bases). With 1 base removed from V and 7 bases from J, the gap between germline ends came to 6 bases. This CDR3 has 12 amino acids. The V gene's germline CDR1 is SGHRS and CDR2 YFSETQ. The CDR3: CASSLKGNEQFF. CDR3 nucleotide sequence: TGCGCCAGCAGCTTGAAGGGGAATGAGCAGTTCTTC.

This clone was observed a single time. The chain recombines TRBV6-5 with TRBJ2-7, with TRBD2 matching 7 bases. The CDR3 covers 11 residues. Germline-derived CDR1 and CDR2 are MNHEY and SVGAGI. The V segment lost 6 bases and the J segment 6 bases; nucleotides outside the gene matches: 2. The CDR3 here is CASSWGGEQYF. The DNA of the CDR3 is TGTGCCAGCAGCTGGGGGGGCGAGCAGTACTTC.

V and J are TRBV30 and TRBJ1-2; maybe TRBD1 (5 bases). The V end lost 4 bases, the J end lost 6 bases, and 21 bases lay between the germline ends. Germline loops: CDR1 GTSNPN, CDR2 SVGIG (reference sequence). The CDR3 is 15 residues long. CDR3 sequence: CAWKPPEGAGHGYTF. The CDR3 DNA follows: TGTGCCTGGAAACCCCCTGAAGGGGCTGGACATGGCTACACCTTC.

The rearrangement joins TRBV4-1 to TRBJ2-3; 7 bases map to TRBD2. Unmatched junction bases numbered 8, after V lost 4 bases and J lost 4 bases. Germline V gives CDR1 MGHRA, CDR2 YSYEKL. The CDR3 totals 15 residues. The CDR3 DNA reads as TGCGCCAGCAGCCCGGAAGGCGGGAGTGCAGATACGCAGTATTTT. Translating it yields CASSPEGGSADTQYF.

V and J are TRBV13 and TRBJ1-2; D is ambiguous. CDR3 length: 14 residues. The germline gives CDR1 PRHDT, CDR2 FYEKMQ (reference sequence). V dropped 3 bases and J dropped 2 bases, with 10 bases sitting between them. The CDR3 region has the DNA TGTGCCAGCAGCTTGGCAGAAACGAACTATGGCTACACCTTC. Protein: CASSLAETNYGYTF.

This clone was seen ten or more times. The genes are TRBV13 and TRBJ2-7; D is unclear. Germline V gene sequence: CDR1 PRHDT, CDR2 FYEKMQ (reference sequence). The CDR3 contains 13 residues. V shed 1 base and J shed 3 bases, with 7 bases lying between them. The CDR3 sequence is CASSLAAFYEQYF. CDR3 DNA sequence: TGTGCCAGCAGCTTAGCGGCGTTCTACGAGCAGTACTTC.

The CDR3 reads CSVVGGKVIDEQFF. The CDR3 DNA follows: TGCAGCGTTGTGGGAGGGAAGGTTATAGATGAGCAGTTCTTC. The J gene is TRBJ2-1, the V gene TRBV29-1, with 7 bases matching TRBD2. The trim removed 4 bases at V and 8 bases at J, leaving 11 bases unmatched. Per germline, CDR1 SQVTM and CDR2 ANQGSEA. The length of the CDR3 is 14 residues.

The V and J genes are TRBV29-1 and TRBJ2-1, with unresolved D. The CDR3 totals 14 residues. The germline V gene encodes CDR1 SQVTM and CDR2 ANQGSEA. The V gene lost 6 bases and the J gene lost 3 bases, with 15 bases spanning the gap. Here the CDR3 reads CSVPLEPVYNEQFF. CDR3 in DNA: TGCAGCGTGCCTTTGGAACCGGTCTACAATGAGCAGTTCTTC.

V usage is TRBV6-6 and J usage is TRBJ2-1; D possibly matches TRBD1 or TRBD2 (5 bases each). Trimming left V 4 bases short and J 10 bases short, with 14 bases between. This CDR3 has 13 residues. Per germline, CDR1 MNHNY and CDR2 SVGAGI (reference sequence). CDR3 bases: TGTGCCAGCAGTTGGGGGACCCCCAGGGAGCAGTTCTTC. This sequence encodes CASSWGTPREQFF.